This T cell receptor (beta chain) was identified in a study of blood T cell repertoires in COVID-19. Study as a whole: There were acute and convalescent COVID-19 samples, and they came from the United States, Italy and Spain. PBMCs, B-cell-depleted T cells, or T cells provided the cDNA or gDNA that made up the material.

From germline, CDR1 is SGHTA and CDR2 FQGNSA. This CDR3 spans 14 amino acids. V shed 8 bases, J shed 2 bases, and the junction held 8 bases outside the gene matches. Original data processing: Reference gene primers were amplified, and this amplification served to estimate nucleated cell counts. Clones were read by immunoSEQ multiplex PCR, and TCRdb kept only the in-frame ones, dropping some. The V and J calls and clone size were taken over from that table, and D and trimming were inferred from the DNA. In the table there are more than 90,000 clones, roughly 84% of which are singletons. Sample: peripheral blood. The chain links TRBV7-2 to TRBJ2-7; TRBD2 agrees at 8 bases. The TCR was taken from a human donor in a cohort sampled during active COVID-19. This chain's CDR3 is CASSSGLVPYEQYF. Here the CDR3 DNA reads TGTGCCAGCTCCTCGGGACTAGTGCCCTACGAGCAGTACTTC.